Reported below is one T cell receptor beta chain. CDR1 SEHNR and CDR2 FQNEAQ come from the germline V gene (reference sequence). This CDR3 comprises 13 residues. Between the trimmed V and J ends, which lost 1 base and 5 bases, there was a span of 9 bases. The entry originates in a study of early T cells in non-severe SARS-CoV-2 infection. TCRdb re-derived calls from the 5' RACE reads in MiXCR, one entry per CDR3 protein. This table holds 25,000 to 40,000 distinct CDR3 sequences, under 5.5% found once. The rearrangement uses TRBV7-9 and TRBJ2-7; weak D call: TRBD1 (5 bases). The source of this sequence is an adult who was a healthcare worker with PCR-confirmed SARS-CoV-2 infection or an uninfected control (not recorded which). Sequences were obtained from whole blood. The CDR3 loop reads CASSLVRAHEQYF. The CDR3 nucleotides read TGTGCCAGCAGCTTAGTCAGGGCCCACGAGCAGTACTTC.